This TCR beta chain was identified during a study of CD8+CD57+ T cells in acquired aplastic anemia. Study details: Sorted cells (CD4+ and CD8+) yielded DNA amounts that averaged 3.2 ug.

Sequenced patients had shown CD8+CD57+ cell expansion by flow cytometry. As a group, the patients uniformly had severe acquired aplastic anemia. General study points: Patient and control CD8+ Simpson's diversity was not significantly different. Between patients and controls, roughly 29 CD8+ CDR3 sequences were found in common.

Germline V gives CDR1 SGHNT, CDR2 YYREEE (reference sequence). CDR3 length: 14 residues. The V end lost 7 bases, the J end lost 5 bases, and 19 bases lay between the germline ends. Of note for this clonotype: Its antigen remains unknown.

The template for TCR beta VDJ and CDR3 sequence profiling was genomic DNA. TCRdb processed the reads anew with MiXCR; each CDR3 protein has one entry. The table includes around 430,000 distinct CDR3 sequences, about a third detected once. The TCR sequence derives from a human donor with aplastic anemia. The source material was sorted CD4+, CD8+, or CD8+CD57+ T cells (not recorded which) from PBMCs. V usage is TRBV5-4 and J usage is TRBJ2-7; D may be TRBD1 or TRBD2 (5 bases each). DNA for the CDR3: TGTGCCAGCGGGGACGGTTTACTACCCCACGAGCAGTACTTC. The encoded protein is CASGDGLLPHEQYF.